This T cell receptor beta chain is drawn from a study of T cells after posttransplantation cyclophosphamide. With respect to this clone: Its cognate antigen is unknown.

Study results and caveats: After PTCy, TRB diversity resembled that of CNI/methotrexate controls. Later blood repertoires were often dominated by clones from the donor CD8+ memory compartment.

This related bone marrow graft donor gave peripheral blood on the day of marrow donation. The naive gate required viable CD3+CD4+ or CD3+CD8+ cells with CCR7+CD45RA+CD45RO-CD95-CD27+CD28+ phenotype. The repertoire was sequenced with immunoSEQ multiplex PCR; TCRdb's copy has only in-frame clones and lacks some. Seen here are about 21,000 clones, about 98% observed once, and the top ten hold 0.1% to 0.15%. Germline CDR1 reads SNHLY; CDR2 reads FYNNEI. CDR3 length: 14 residues. Trimming cost V 8 bases and J 0 bases, with 12 bases left between them. Sequencing was done on a sample of naive CD8+ T cells sorted from PBMCs. This TCR was sampled from a man aged 40-50 years in good health, CMV-negative, and a related stem cell transplant donor. The V and J genes are TRBV2 and TRBJ2-3; D perhaps matches TRBD2 (6 bases). The CDR3 sequence: CASCRRGSTDTQYF. CDR3 nucleotides: TGTGCCAGCTGTAGGCGGGGCAGCACAGATACGCAGTATTTT.